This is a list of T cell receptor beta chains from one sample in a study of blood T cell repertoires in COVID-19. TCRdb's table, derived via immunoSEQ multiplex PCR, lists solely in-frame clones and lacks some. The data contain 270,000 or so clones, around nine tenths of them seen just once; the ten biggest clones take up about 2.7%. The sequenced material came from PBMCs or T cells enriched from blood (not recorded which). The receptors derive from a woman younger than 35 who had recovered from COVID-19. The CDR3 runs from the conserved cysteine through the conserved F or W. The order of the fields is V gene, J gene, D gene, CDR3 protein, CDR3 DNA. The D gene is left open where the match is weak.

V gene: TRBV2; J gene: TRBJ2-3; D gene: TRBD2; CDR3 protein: CASSDFGSGGLPNTQYF; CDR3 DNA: TGTGCCAGCAGTGACTTTGGTAGCGGGGGATTACCTAATACGCAGTATTTT
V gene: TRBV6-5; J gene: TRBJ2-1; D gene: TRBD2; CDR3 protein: CASRVTSGSYNEQFF; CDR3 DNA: TGTGCCAGCAGAGTAACTAGCGGGAGTTACAATGAGCAGTTCTTC
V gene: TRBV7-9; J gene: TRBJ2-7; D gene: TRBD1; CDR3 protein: CASSYWTGFNRGAYEQYF; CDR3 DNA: TGTGCCAGCAGTTACTGGACAGGGTTTAACCGCGGGGCTTACGAGCAGTACTTC
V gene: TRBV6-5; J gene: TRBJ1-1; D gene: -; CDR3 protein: CASSITENTEAFF; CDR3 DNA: TGTGCCAGCAGCATAACAGAGAACACTGAAGCTTTCTTT
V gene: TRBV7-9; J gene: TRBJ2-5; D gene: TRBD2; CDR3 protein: CASSLGAGGEETQYF; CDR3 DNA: TGTGCCAGCAGCTTAGGAGCGGGAGGGGAAGAGACCCAGTACTTC
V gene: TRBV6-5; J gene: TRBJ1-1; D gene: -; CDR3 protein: CASRRVGPNTEAFF; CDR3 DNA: TGTGCCAGCCGGAGGGTCGGCCCGAACACTGAAGCTTTCTTT
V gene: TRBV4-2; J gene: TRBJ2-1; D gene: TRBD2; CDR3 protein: CASSQVGFTREGREQFF; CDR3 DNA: TGTGCCAGCAGCCAAGTTGGGTTCACGCGGGAGGGAAGGGAGCAGTTCTTC
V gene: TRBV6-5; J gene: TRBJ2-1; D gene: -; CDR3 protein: CASSYVVLNEQFF; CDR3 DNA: TGTGCCAGCAGTTACGTTGTTCTTAATGAGCAGTTCTTC
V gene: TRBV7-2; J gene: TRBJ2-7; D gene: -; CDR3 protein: CASSFSGISYEQYF; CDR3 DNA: TGTGCCAGCAGCTTTTCTGGCATATCCTACGAGCAGTACTTC
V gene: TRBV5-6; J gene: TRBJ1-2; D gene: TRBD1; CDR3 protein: CASSLVGQGAYGYTF; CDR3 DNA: TGTGCCAGCAGCTTGGTGGGACAGGGGGCATATGGCTACACCTTC
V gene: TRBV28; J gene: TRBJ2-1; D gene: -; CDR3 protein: CASNVGRLEAYNEQFF; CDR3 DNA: TGTGCCAGCAACGTTGGTCGGCTTGAGGCTTACAATGAGCAGTTCTTC
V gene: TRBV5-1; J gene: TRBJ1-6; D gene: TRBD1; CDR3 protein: CASSLVSDRGNSPLHF; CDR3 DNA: TGCGCCAGCAGCTTGGTCTCAGACAGGGGTAATTCACCCCTCCACTTT
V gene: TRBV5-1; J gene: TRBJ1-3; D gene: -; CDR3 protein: CASSLQGGGISGNTIYF; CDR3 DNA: TGCGCCAGCAGCTTGCAGGGTGGCGGCATCTCTGGAAACACCATATATTTT